The 31 T cell receptor beta chains listed next were all sequenced from one sample in a study of patients and donors after allogeneic stem cell transplantation. TCRdb reprocessed the RT-PCR reads with MiXCR, giving one entry per CDR3 protein. The sample holds around 170,000 distinct CDR3 sequences, 24% seen once. Source material: blood, either unsorted or a sorted T cell fraction (not recorded which). The receptors come from a human donor who was either an allogeneic HSCT recipient or a stem cell or donor lymphocyte infusion donor (not recorded which). It is not recorded whose cells these are; they may come from a transplant donor.

The table lists this clonotype with many counts. The rearrangement joins TRBV2 to TRBJ2-4, with a weak D call TRBD1 (6 bases). Germline V gene lookup returns CDR1 SNHLY and CDR2 FYNNEI. Trimming stripped 1 base from V and 9 bases from J, with 10 bases between. The CDR3 runs 13 residues. In DNA, the CDR3 is TGTGCCAGCAGTGAAGACAGGGAAGGCATTCAGTACTTC. Translated: CASSEDREGIQYF.

The rearrangement uses TRBV5-1 and TRBJ1-1; 7 bases line up with TRBD1. V was clipped by 0 bases and J by 0 bases; unmatched bases: 5. Germline loops: CDR1 SGHRS, CDR2 YFSETQ. The CDR3 runs to 16 residues. As DNA, the CDR3 is TGCGCCAGCAGCTTGGAGGGGGCTACTATGAACACTGAAGCTTTCTTT. Amino acid sequence: CASSLEGATMNTEAFF.

CDR3 loop: CSELEKLFF. The CDR3 bases are TGCAGCGAACTGGAAAAACTGTTTTTT. V is TRBV29-1 and J is TRBJ1-4; no reliable D call. Trimming left V 7 bases short and J 8 bases short, with 5 bases between. The CDR3 runs to 9 residues. Germline CDR1 and CDR2: SQVTM and ANQGSEA.

The rearrangement uses TRBV25-1 and TRBJ1-3, with TRBD1 as a possible D gene (6 bases). Germline CDR1 and CDR2: MGHDK and SYGVNS. The CDR3 runs to 17 residues. Trimming took 3 bases from V and 0 from J, leaving 15 bases between them. The CDR3 DNA follows: TGTGCCAGCAGTGATTATGACAGGCTCTCCTCTGGAAACACCATATATTTT. Amino acid sequence: CASSDYDRLSSGNTIYF.

The genes are TRBV29-1 and TRBJ2-1; 8 nucleotides align to TRBD2. J lost 7 bases, V lost 7 bases, and 12 bases had no gene match. Germline V gene sequence: CDR1 SQVTM, CDR2 ANQGSEA. This CDR3 comprises 14 residues. The CDR3 reads CSAPPAGGYNEQFF. The CDR3 DNA reads TGCAGCGCCCCCCCTGCGGGAGGTTATAATGAGCAGTTCTTC.

This chain connects TRBV7-8 to TRBJ2-1, with TRBD2 matching 14 bases. The CDR3 contains 16 residues. CDR1 and CDR2 (germline): SGHVS, FQNEAQ. The V gene end was trimmed by 5 bases and the J gene end by 9 bases; junction bases not matched to a gene: 9. The chain's CDR3 is CASSPAGTSGRGEQFF. The CDR3 nucleotides read TGTGCCAGCAGCCCGGCCGGGACTAGCGGGAGAGGTGAGCAGTTCTTC.

This clonotype was counted many times. V gene TRBV7-6 combines with J gene TRBJ1-1; D is unresolved. The ends were cut back, 1 base at V and 3 bases at J, with 9 bases in the middle. The CDR3 extends over 14 amino acids. Per germline, CDR1 SGHVS and CDR2 FNYEAQ. DNA for the CDR3: TGTGCCAGCAGCTTAGTACTGAAACACACTGAAGCTTTCTTT. Translating gives CASSLVLKHTEAFF.

This clonotype was seen more than once but under ten times. V gene TRBV29-1 combines with J gene TRBJ1-2; 7 nucleotides agree with TRBD1. Germline V lookup: CDR1 SQVTM, CDR2 ANQGSEA. V trimming: 6 bases; J trimming: 6 bases; junction bases outside the gene matches: 7. This CDR3 has 12 residues. Here the CDR3 reads CSVADRVHGYTF. CDR3 DNA: TGCAGCGTCGCCGACAGGGTACATGGCTACACCTTC.

The chain couples TRBV12-3 or TRBV12-4 to TRBJ1-2, with TRBD1 as a possible D gene (5 bases). Trimming removed 6 bases at V and 0 bases at J, with 14 bases between. This CDR3 contains 15 residues. The CDR3 here is CASSPRDGANYGYTF. In nucleotides, the CDR3 is TGTGCCAGCAGCCCCAGGGACGGGGCTAACTATGGCTACACCTTC.

This clonotype was detected ten times or more. The chain employs TRBV14 and TRBJ1-1; D not certain. Trimming pared 4 bases from V and 8 bases from J, leaving 23 bases between. The CDR3 is 16 amino acids. From germline, CDR1 is SGHDN and CDR2 FVKESK. The CDR3 region has the DNA TGTGCCAGCAGCCCCAGTTGTCGCTGCATAAAACCCGAAGCTTTCTTT. This codes for CASSPSCRCIKPEAFF. Combining the CDR3 with reference TRBV14 and TRBJ1-1 gives the whole variable domain EAGVTQFPSHSVIEKGQTVTLRCDPISGHDNLYWYRRVMGKEIKFLLHFVKESKQDESGMPNNRFLAERTGGTYSTLKVQPAELEDSGVYFCASSPSCRCIKPEAFFGQGTRLTVV.

The chain employs TRBV29-1 and TRBJ2-1; possible D gene TRBD2, 7 bases. The CDR3 contains 14 residues. Germline CDR1 and CDR2: SQVTM and ANQGSEA. V was shortened by 4 bases and J by 6 bases, with 16 bases between the two germline ends. CDR3 amino acids: CSVVRGAKGNEQFF. The DNA of the CDR3 is TGCAGCGTTGTTCGGGGGGCGAAGGGCAATGAGCAGTTCTTC.

This clonotype appeared a few times. The V and J genes are TRBV12-3 or TRBV12-4 and TRBJ2-2, with unresolved D. The germline V and J ends were trimmed by 6 bases and 0 bases, with 5 bases remaining between them. This CDR3 region has 13 residues. The CDR3 nucleotides are TGTGCCAGCAGAGACACGAACACCGGGGAGCTGTTTTTT. Translated, it gives CASRDTNTGELFF.

V and J are TRBV6-5 and TRBJ2-7; D gene uncertain. Trimming left V 0 bases short and J 1 base short, with 7 bases between. Germline loops: CDR1 MNHEY, CDR2 SVGAGI. This CDR3 region has 14 residues. The CDR3 protein is CASSYSGVSYEQYF. The CDR3 DNA is TGTGCCAGCAGTTACTCTGGGGTTTCCTACGAGCAGTACTTC.

The V gene is TRBV7-8, the J gene TRBJ2-7; tentatively, D is TRBD1 (6 bases). This CDR3 has 13 amino acids. CDR1 SGHVS and CDR2 FQNEAQ come from the germline V gene. Between the trimmed V and J ends, which lost 2 bases and 13 bases, there was a span of 18 bases. CDR3 DNA: TGTGCCAGCAGCTTACGGGCCCACAGGGTTCTCTACTTC. As protein: CASSLRAHRVLYF.

This clonotype was seen once. V and J are TRBV7-8 and TRBJ2-3; D possibly uses TRBD1 or TRBD2 (5 bases each). V lost 5 bases and J lost 14, with 17 bases in between. Looked up from germline, CDR1 is SGHVS and CDR2 is FQNEAQ. The CDR3 runs to 12 residues. The CDR3 region is CASSPDFPRVYF. The CDR3 bases are TGTGCCAGCAGCCCGGACTTTCCCAGGGTGTATTTT.

This clonotype was counted between two and nine times. J is TRBJ2-1 and V is TRBV29-1, with a possible D match to TRBD2 (7 bases). V shed 5 bases and J shed 8 bases, with 13 bases lying between them. The CDR3 covers 12 residues. The germline gives CDR1 SQVTM, CDR2 ANQGSEA. The CDR3 bases are TGCAGCGTTACGCGGGGGCAGGATGAGCAGTTCTTC. This gives the protein CSVTRGQDEQFF.

V is TRBV5-1 and J is TRBJ2-2, with D hard to call. The V end lost 1 base, the J end lost 1 base, and 8 bases lay between the germline ends. This CDR3 contains 15 residues. Germline values: CDR1 SGHRS, CDR2 YFSETQ. As DNA, the CDR3 is TGCGCCAGCAGCTTGATGGGATGGAACACCGGGGAGCTGTTTTTT. Translation gives CASSLMGWNTGELFF. Drawing the rest from reference TRBV5-1 and TRBJ2-2, the complete variable domain is KAGVTQTPRYLIKTRGQQVTLSCSPISGHRSVSWYQQTPGQGLQFLFEYFSETQRNKGNFPGRFSGRQFSNSRSEMNVSTLELGDSALYLCASSLMGWNTGELFFGEGSRLTVL.

This clonotype was counted only a few times. The gene calls are TRBV12-3 or TRBV12-4 and TRBJ2-5; 9 bases agree with TRBD2. The CDR3 is made up of 15 amino acids. V lost 6 bases and J lost 4; bases outside the gene matches: 9. The CDR3 DNA reads as TGTGCCAGCAGCCTCGGGGGAGCGGGAGGAGAGACCCAGTACTTC. Translated, it gives CASSLGGAGGETQYF.

Only one count was recorded for this clonotype. The genes are TRBV5-1 and TRBJ1-1; D call uncertain. The CDR3 contains 12 residues. Trimming stripped 4 bases from V and 4 bases from J, with 8 bases between. Germline CDR1 SGHRS, CDR2 YFSETQ. The CDR3 bases are TGCGCCAGCAGCCCTTGGGGCACTGAAGCTTTCTTT. Amino acid sequence: CASSPWGTEAFF. Full variable domain (remainder filled in from reference TRBV5-1 and TRBJ1-1): KAGVTQTPRYLIKTRGQQVTLSCSPISGHRSVSWYQQTPGQGLQFLFEYFSETQRNKGNFPGRFSGRQFSNSRSEMNVSTLELGDSALYLCASSPWGTEAFFGQGTRLTVV.

V usage is TRBV29-1 and J usage is TRBJ2-7; 8 positions match TRBD2. V shed 7 bases and J 4 bases; nucleotides not matched to a gene: 9. Per the germline V gene, CDR1 is SQVTM and CDR2 is ANQGSEA. CDR3 length: 13 amino acids. The CDR3 region is CSACLTSDYEQYF. DNA of the CDR3: TGCAGCGCCTGCTTGACTAGCGATTACGAGCAGTACTTC.

In its sample, this clonotype was seen many times. The V call is TRBV7-8, the J call TRBJ1-5; 8 positions agree with TRBD1. The junction had 5 bases not matched to a gene; V was cut back by 4 bases and J by 6 bases. CDR1 and CDR2 (germline): SGHVS, FQNEAQ. The CDR3 spans 14 residues. The CDR3, as DNA: TGTGCCAGCAGCTGGACAGGGCTGGGTCAGCCCCAGCATTTT. Protein: CASSWTGLGQPQHF.

V is TRBV28 and J is TRBJ2-5, with TRBD1 matching 9 bases. J lost 5 bases, V lost 6 bases, and 7 bases had no gene match. In germline, CDR1 is MDHEN, CDR2 SYDVKM. The CDR3 totals 14 residues. CDR3 loop: CASRPQGARETQYF. CDR3 coding DNA: TGTGCCAGCAGGCCACAGGGGGCCCGTGAGACCCAGTACTTC.

CDR3: CASSSGQHTYEQYF. CDR3 in DNA: TGTGCCAGCAGCTCGGGACAGCATACCTACGAGCAGTACTTC. The rearrangement uses TRBV11-3 and TRBJ2-7; 7 positions match TRBD1. Germline values: CDR1 SGHNT, CDR2 YENEEA. Unmatched junction bases numbered 5, after V lost 4 bases and J lost 2 bases. The CDR3 extends over 14 amino acids.

The chain joins TRBV7-9 to TRBJ1-2; unclear D gene. Germline CDR1 is SEHNR and CDR2 is FQNEAQ (reference sequence). The CDR3 runs 12 residues. V lost 7 bases, J lost 6 bases, and 12 bases lay in between. The CDR3 DNA sequence: TGTGCCAGCACCGAGCTCGCGGATGGCTACACCTTC. Protein sequence: CASTELADGYTF.

This clonotype was seen more than once but under ten times. This chain connects TRBV10-3 to TRBJ2-2; D is ambiguous. Germline values: CDR1 ENHRY, CDR2 SYGVKD. V lost 0 bases and J lost 1, with 9 bases in between. CDR3 length: 16 residues. CDR3: CAISESISGNTGELFF. The CDR3 nucleotides read TGTGCCATCAGTGAGTCGATTTCGGGGAACACCGGGGAGCTGTTTTTT.

The chain couples TRBV5-1 to TRBJ2-5; TRBD1 matches at 8 bases. Germline CDR1 reads SGHRS; CDR2 reads YFSETQ. The V gene end was trimmed by 5 bases and the J gene end by 2 bases; junction bases not matched to a gene: 2. The CDR3 sequence is 13 residues long. CDR3 sequence: CASRGTGQETQYF. CDR3 DNA sequence: TGCGCCAGCAGGGGGACAGGTCAAGAGACCCAGTACTTC.

V usage is TRBV6-6 and J usage is TRBJ2-7; no firm D call. Looked up from germline, CDR1 is MNHNY and CDR2 is SVGAGI (reference sequence). The CDR3 runs 12 residues. Trimming shortened V by 2 bases and J by 2 bases, and 4 bases separated the two germline ends. The CDR3 nucleotides are TGTGCCAGCAGTTACAATCCCTACGAGCAGTACTTC. It specifies CASSYNPYEQYF.

The rearrangement links TRBV7-2 to TRBJ1-6, with TRBD1 as a possible D gene (5 bases). The CDR3 length is 15 residues. Trimming took off 1 base at V and 9 bases at J, with 13 bases between the two ends. The V gene's germline CDR1 is SGHTA and CDR2 FQGNSA. CDR3 loop: CASSLVWGKSSPLHF. The DNA of the CDR3 is TGTGCCAGCAGCTTAGTGTGGGGGAAGAGTTCACCCCTCCACTTT. Drawing the rest from reference TRBV7-2 and TRBJ1-6, the complete variable domain is GAGVSQSPSNKVTEKGKDVELRCDPISGHTALYWYRQSLGQGLEFLIYFQGNSAPDKSGLPSDRFSAERTGGSVSTLTIQRTQQEDSAVYLCASSLVWGKSSPLHFGNGTRLTVT.

The CDR3 region is CASSPHHSGSRTDTQYF. The CDR3 DNA reads TGTGCCAGCAGTCCACATCATAGCGGGAGTCGCACAGATACGCAGTATTTT. V gene TRBV27 combines with J gene TRBJ2-3, with TRBD2 matching 9 bases. The CDR3 covers 17 residues. Losses at the gene ends were 5 bases for V and 1 base for J; bases not matched to a gene: 10. Germline V gene sequence: CDR1 MNHEY, CDR2 SMNVEV (reference sequence).

The chain combines TRBV13 with TRBJ2-7; 8 bases agree with TRBD2. The CDR3 length is 15 residues. Trimming took 5 bases from V and 4 from J; bases not matched to a gene: 10. In germline, CDR1 is PRHDT, CDR2 FYEKMQ (reference sequence). The CDR3 spells CASSPPRRGGYEQYF. CDR3 nucleotide sequence: TGTGCCAGCAGCCCCCCTCGACGGGGGGGGTACGAGCAGTACTTC.

In this sample, this clonotype turned up a few times. The V call is TRBV15, the J call TRBJ2-2; D remains unclear. V shed 0 bases and J shed 5 bases, with 7 bases lying between them. The length of the CDR3 is 14 residues. Germline CDR1 reads LNHNV; CDR2 reads YYDKDF (reference sequence). Here the CDR3 reads CATSREVKTGELFF. The DNA for the CDR3 is TGTGCCACCAGCAGAGAAGTCAAAACCGGGGAGCTGTTTTTT.